This T cell receptor (beta chain) was obtained from a study of human T cells and chemical hapten exposure (dated by TCRdb to the early 2020s). About the investigation overall: For sensitization, 2% DPC in acetone was applied to a roughly 2 cm by roughly 2 cm area of upper inner arm skin. This study followed changes in the peripheral blood TCR repertoire in vivo during primary and secondary sensitization of alopecia patients to the hapten diphenylcyclopropenone (DPC). Libraries were pooled for sequencing, and variation in per-sample TCR yields was attributed mainly to small differences in library volumes within the pool. The patient cohort, mostly female, included alopecia areata with under or over 50% scalp involvement, alopecia totalis and alopecia universalis. Roughly 30 alopecia patients gave blood for TCR sequencing at one to four time points (pre-sensitization, 2, 6 and 24 weeks). Patch tests used Finn chambers with 0.01% DPC on the upper back, scored after 6 days by International Contact Dermatitis Research Group standards. Patients additionally received weekly therapeutic DPC doses to the scalp throughout the roughly 25-week study period. Patient blood was sampled pre-sensitization (week 0) and at 2, 6 and about 24 weeks after DPC sensitization.

Sample time point, as interpreted from the label and publication: pre-sensitization, week 0. This specimen's treatment or condition label, interpreted: therapeutic diphenylcyclopropenone sensitization with weekly scalp DPC. At every patch-test visit, the blood draw took place before the patch test was put on. Eligible patients were aged 18 to 70, diagnosed with alopecia, deemed suitable for DPC therapy, and excluded if pregnant. Total RNA was isolated from unfractionated whole blood collected in Tempus Blood RNA tubes. Reading the germline V gene gives CDR1 MDHEN and CDR2 SYDVKM. Including the terminal cysteine and phenylalanine, the CDR3 comprises 18 residues. This entry keeps only the CDR3 DNA: 54 bases, framed from base 1. For this chain, trimming is 3 bases at the V end and 3 bases at the J end, and the number of junction bases without a gene match is 16. Concerning this clonotype: The specificity of this receptor is unknown. Per-nucleotide qualities are absent, and no much larger clonotype sits a single base away.

Paper-wide results and their limitations: Because all patients had alopecia, a presumed autoimmune disease, the immune response of the patients might differ from that of healthy individuals. No change with DPC sensitization was found in the number of TCRs above 1 in 1000 frequency, and no evidence of global repertoire structure alterations was found. Patch test score was positively correlated with the number of PT1 expanded TCRs, with significance at thresholds 8, 16 and 32 but not at 4. After repeated subsampling, the strength of the expansion versus patch-test correlation and the threshold at which it became significant changed. Compared with pre-sensitization or healthy control sets, expanded TCRs formed significantly more large CDR3 similarity clusters, which is consistent with antigen-driven responses.

Receptor libraries were prepared by RACE. For sequencing, a NextSeq 500 was employed. During library preparation, unique molecular identifiers were attached to individual cDNA molecules so that TCRs could be counted quantitatively and reproducibly. For every blood RNA sample, sequencing covered both the TCR alpha and TCR beta chains. Per the original workflow: Samples had a median of 95,638 TCRs, with a range from about 23,224 to 750,000. The Decombinator software suite was used to annotate the V, J and CDR3 of the TCR reads. Every sample was subsampled to the same number of TCRs (28,000) for the PS versus PT1 abundance plots. TCRs were defined as expanded if absent before sensitization and observed at least eight times at the 2-week time point. The raw public data were reprocessed by TCRdb itself: fastp quality trimming at Q25, MiXCR clonotype calling, in-frame beta chains only. Every distinct CDR3 protein forms one entry, paired with its most common genes and DNA. The V and J calls follow TCRdb's processing rather than the paper's. Counted in this sample were about 380,000 distinct CDR3 sequences; more than 4.5% of them appeared once. The top ten constitute approximately 2.4% of the sample.

This TCR was sampled from a woman aged 45-65 years with alopecia areata. Some clones in this sample may be carry-over from other donors' samples. This receptor chain uses TRBV28 and TRBJ1-2; 7 bases in the middle match TRBD1. The sample here was whole blood, taken in connection with sensitization to the hapten diphenylcyclopropenone (DPC). The DNA sequence is as follows: TGTGCCAGCAGTTTCTTCCTACAGGGGCTCCCCGGCCACTATGGCTACACCTTC. Translated, this gives CASSFFLQGLPGHYGYTF.